These 27 T cell receptor beta chains were all obtained from the same sample, sequenced in a study of blood T cells in healthy people across ages. A second PCR of roughly 7 to 11 cycles used a sample-barcoded 5' primer and a J-beta primer mix. TCRdb recomputed calls from the 5' RACE reads with MiXCR, one row per CDR3 protein. Of roughly 800,000 distinct CDR3 sequences listed, 20% to 25% are singletons. A further study also used this sample, focusing on T cells of mothers and their children.

The sequenced sample consisted of blood. These receptors all come from a boy between 5 and 17 years old in good health.

This chain links TRBV6-6 with TRBJ1-1, with D hard to call. The CDR3 extends over 12 amino acids. Per germline, CDR1 MNHNY and CDR2 SVGAGI (reference sequence). V gave up 6 bases and J gave up 8 bases, with 13 bases separating them. The CDR3 bases are TGTGCCAGCAGCCCGACATCTAGAGAAGCTTTCTTT. Protein product: CASSPTSREAFF.

This chain joins TRBV12-3 or TRBV12-4 and TRBJ1-5, with D perhaps TRBD1 (5 bases). Trimming left V 3 bases short and J 5 bases short, with 8 bases between. The CDR3 contains 13 residues. CDR3 DNA sequence: TGTGCCAGCAGTTTCCAGGGATATCAGCCCCAGCATTTT. Protein sequence: CASSFQGYQPQHF.

This clonotype was counted only a few times. The V call is TRBV20-1, the J call TRBJ1-5; TRBD1 is a possible D gene (6 bases). Germline V gene data show CDR1 as DFQATT and CDR2 as SNEGSKA (reference sequence). With 1 base removed from V and 0 bases from J, the gap between germline ends came to 10 bases. The CDR3 has 15 amino acids. CDR3 sequence reads: CSARVVRGSNQPQHF. The CDR3 DNA reads as TGCAGTGCTAGAGTTGTCAGGGGTAGCAATCAGCCCCAGCATTTT.

The chain carries TRBV6-4 and TRBJ2-3, with TRBD2 matching 7 bases. Looked up from germline, CDR1 is MRHNA and CDR2 is SNTAGT. Germline trimming cut 3 bases from V and 6 bases from J; bases unmatched to any gene: 3. The CDR3 covers 13 residues. For the CDR3, the DNA is TGTGCCAGCAGTGATCAGGGAGGGGATACGCAGTATTTT. The encoded protein is CASSDQGGDTQYF.

In this sample, this clonotype turned up a few times. The chain uses TRBV6-6 and TRBJ1-1; 7 bases agree with TRBD1. V was clipped by 2 bases and J by 7 bases; unmatched bases: 4. This CDR3 has 13 residues. CDR1 is MNHNY and CDR2 is SVGAGI in the germline V gene (reference sequence). CDR3 coding DNA: TGTGCCAGCAGTTACGACAGGGTGGGTGAAGCTTTCTTT. It yields the protein CASSYDRVGEAFF.

The chain employs TRBV7-9 and TRBJ1-4, with D possibly TRBD1 on 5 matching bases. This CDR3 contains 14 residues. V was cut by 5 bases and J by 4 bases, with 11 bases left in between. CDR1 and CDR2 from the germline V gene are SEHNR and FQNEAQ (reference sequence). CDR3 nucleotide sequence: TGTGCCAGCAGCCCCGACAGAATTAATGAAAAACTGTTTTTT. Its protein is CASSPDRINEKLFF.

The chain uses TRBV6-2 or TRBV6-3 and TRBJ2-1; TRBD1 matches 8 bases. CDR1 and CDR2 (germline): MNHEY, SVGEGT. The CDR3 has 16 amino acids. V was pared by 11 bases and J by 7 bases, with 19 bases of the junction left unmatched. In DNA, the CDR3 is TGTGCCGCAGTGGGTGTGAGCGGACAGGGTACGAATGAGCAGTTCTTC. Protein sequence: CAAVGVSGQGTNEQFF.

This clonotype was recorded only once. CDR3 bases: TGTGCCAGCAGCCCCCTGAGTGCGGGGGCCGAAGCTTTCTTT. As protein: CASSPLSAGAEAFF. This chain uses TRBV4-2 with TRBJ1-1; D possibly corresponds to TRBD1 (6 bases). CDR3 length: 14 residues. V was trimmed by 4 bases and J by 8 bases, leaving 17 bases between them. Germline V lookup: CDR1 LGHNA, CDR2 YNFKEQ.

This chain joins TRBV28 and TRBJ2-5, with D perhaps TRBD2 (6 bases). Germline CDR1 and CDR2: MDHEN and SYDVKM. The V end was cut by 6 bases, the J end by 13 bases, with 21 bases between. The CDR3 has 13 amino acids. The CDR3 loop is CASSQPSSEVAYF. CDR3 sequence (DNA): TGTGCCAGCAGCCAGCCCTCTAGCGAGGTAGCGTACTTC.

The CDR3 loop reads CASSQEVTGGPGEQYF. CDR3 nucleotides: TGCGCCAGCAGCCAAGAAGTAACCGGGGGCCCTGGAGAGCAGTACTTC. This sequence joins TRBV4-1 and TRBJ2-7; perhaps D is TRBD1 or TRBD2 (6 bases each). The CDR3 runs 16 residues. CDR1 MGHRA and CDR2 YSYEKL come from the germline V gene. Trimming left V 0 bases short and J 7 bases short, with 19 bases between.

Here the CDR3 reads CASSQPLDYSYEQYF. The DNA of the CDR3 is TGCGCCAGCAGCCAACCGTTGGACTACTCCTACGAGCAGTACTTC. The chain uses TRBV4-1 and TRBJ2-7; D may be TRBD2 (6 bases). V shed 2 bases and J shed 0 bases, with 11 bases lying between them. Germline V gene sequence: CDR1 MGHRA, CDR2 YSYEKL. CDR3 length: 15 amino acids.

This clonotype has just a few counts. The rearrangement links TRBV9 to TRBJ2-1; D possibly corresponds to TRBD1 (5 bases). Germline V lookup: CDR1 SGDLS, CDR2 YYNGEE. The V and J ends lost 3 bases and 4 bases respectively, with 14 bases between them. This CDR3 comprises 15 residues. CDR3 region: CASSGRDTPYNEQFF. The CDR3 coding sequence is TGTGCCAGCAGCGGCAGGGATACCCCTTACAATGAGCAGTTCTTC.

The CDR3 DNA reads as TGTGCCAGCAGGTCCCGGACCGACCGGCAGACCCAGTACTTC. Translated, it gives CASRSRTDRQTQYF. The chain employs TRBV12-3 or TRBV12-4 and TRBJ2-5; D ambiguous. Trimming took 6 bases from V and 6 from J, leaving 17 bases between them. This CDR3 spans 14 amino acids.

J is TRBJ2-1 and V is TRBV18, with D possibly being TRBD2 (5 bases). Per germline, CDR1 KGHSH and CDR2 LQKENI. This CDR3 is built from 10 residues. V lost 5 bases and J 9 bases, leaving 5 bases between the germline ends. CDR3 coding DNA: TGTGCCAGCTCAGAGGGTGAGCAGTTCTTC. Encoded protein: CASSEGEQFF.

This clonotype has more than one count but fewer than ten. The germline gene is not matched at one end of the junction; a read error may be the cause. The chain links TRBV28 to TRBJ1-4, with no clear D. The germline V gene encodes CDR1 MDHEN and CDR2 SYDVKM. The CDR3 is made up of 18 amino acids. CDR3 amino acids: CASSRNQVLVATNKKLFF. In nucleotides, the CDR3 is TGTGCCAGCAGTCGAAACCAGGTTTTAGTTGCGACTAATAAAAAACTGTTTTTT.

This clonotype was counted only a few times. The chain employs TRBV28 and TRBJ1-1; D is unresolved. The germline CDR1 and CDR2 sequences are MDHEN and SYDVKM. The CDR3 runs to 14 residues. Between the trimmed V and J ends, which lost 6 bases and 4 bases, there was a span of 15 bases. The DNA of the CDR3 is TGTGCCAGCAGCCCCGCAGGCCCGATCACTGAAGCTTTCTTT. Encoded protein: CASSPAGPITEAFF.

This clonotype was found a few times. The chain has TRBV12-3 or TRBV12-4 and TRBJ2-7; D is unresolved. V was cut by 3 bases and J by 3 bases, with 6 bases left in between. This CDR3 is 12 amino acids long. The CDR3: CASSFGHYEQYF. The CDR3 DNA is TGTGCCAGCAGTTTTGGCCACTACGAGCAGTACTTC.

Points on this clonotype: A read error may account for a junction end that differs from germline. The chain has TRBV20-1 and TRBJ2-1; TRBD2 agrees at 8 bases. This CDR3 contains 15 residues. Germline V gene data show CDR1 as DFQATT and CDR2 as SNEGSKA (reference sequence). The CDR3 sequence: CSALGVAGIYNERFF. As DNA, the CDR3 is TGCAGTGCTCTTGGGGTAGCGGGAATCTACAATGAGCGGTTCTTC.

The genes are TRBV5-1 and TRBJ2-7, with D perhaps assigned TRBD1 or TRBD2 (5 bases each). V gave up 4 bases and J gave up 2 bases, with 22 bases separating them. There are 17 residues in the CDR3. CDR1 and CDR2 (germline): SGHRS, YFSETQ. The chain's CDR3 is CASSLRGRDAPTYEQYF. The CDR3 DNA is TGCGCCAGCAGCCTGCGCGGCCGGGACGCACCAACCTACGAGCAGTACTTC.

The rearrangement joins TRBV28 to TRBJ2-3, with 10 bases matching TRBD2. This CDR3 is 15 amino acids long. CDR1 and CDR2 from the germline V gene are MDHEN and SYDVKM. J gave up 5 bases and V 5 bases, and 7 bases lay outside the gene matches. The CDR3 sequence: CASSVTSGAGDTQYF. CDR3 nucleotides: TGTGCCAGCAGTGTAACTAGCGGGGCCGGAGATACGCAGTATTTT.

This clonotype occurred a few times. The chain carries TRBV12-3 or TRBV12-4 and TRBJ1-2; 7 bases are a match to TRBD1. CDR3 size: 16 residues. Germline trimming cut 5 bases from V and 7 bases from J; bases unmatched to any gene: 16. The CDR3 spells CASSPVGQDWVGGYTF. As DNA, the CDR3 is TGTGCCAGCAGTCCCGTCGGACAGGATTGGGTTGGTGGCTACACCTTC.

The table lists this clonotype with a few counts. The chain recombines TRBV29-1 with TRBJ2-3, with D perhaps TRBD1 (5 bases). CDR3 size: 14 residues. The ends were cut back, 4 bases at V and 1 base at J, with 12 bases in the middle. In germline, CDR1 is SQVTM, CDR2 ANQGSEA. The CDR3 loop reads CSVVLGRGTDTQYF. The CDR3 DNA reads as TGCAGCGTTGTTCTGGGCAGGGGCACAGATACGCAGTATTTT.

V and J are TRBV20-1 and TRBJ2-1; D might be TRBD1 (5 bases). The end of the DNA fits TRBJ2-7 better, so the J call may be wrong. Germline CDR1 reads DFQATT; CDR2 reads SNEGSKA (reference sequence). CDR3 length: 11 amino acids. CDR3 amino acids: CSAKTVYEQYF. The CDR3 nucleotides read TGCAGTGCGAAGACAGTTTACGAGCAGTACTTC.

This clonotype was detected ten times or more. The chain has TRBV5-1 and TRBJ2-7; the D gene could be TRBD1 or TRBD2 (5 bases each). Germline assignment: CDR1 SGHRS and CDR2 YFSETQ. The CDR3 loop spans 14 amino acids. V dropped 4 bases and J dropped 5 bases, with 16 bases sitting between them. The CDR3 sequence is CASSRDPPTNEQYF. CDR3 in DNA: TGCGCCAGCAGCCGGGACCCCCCTACGAACGAGCAGTACTTC.

This clonotype was seen only a few times. This chain links TRBV20-1 with TRBJ2-1; weak D call: TRBD2 (6 bases). The germline CDR1 and CDR2 sequences are DFQATT and SNEGSKA (reference sequence). CDR3 length: 18 residues. V lost 0 bases and J 0 bases, leaving 18 bases between the germline ends. CDR3 region: CSARDGLARISSYNEQFF. DNA for the CDR3: TGCAGTGCTAGAGATGGCCTAGCGCGGATAAGCTCCTACAATGAGCAGTTCTTC.

CDR3 region: CASSQEAGWAEAFF. DNA for the CDR3: TGCGCCAGCAGCCAAGAAGCAGGGTGGGCTGAAGCTTTCTTT. This chain links TRBV4-1 with TRBJ1-1; D is perhaps TRBD1 (5 bases). The CDR3 totals 14 residues. Germline-derived CDR1 and CDR2 are MGHRA and YSYEKL. V gave up 0 bases and J gave up 6 bases, with 11 bases separating them.

The chain uses TRBV20-1 and TRBJ2-7, with a possible D match to TRBD2 (6 bases). Germline CDR1 DFQATT, CDR2 SNEGSKA (reference sequence). The V gene lost 3 bases and the J gene lost 6 bases, with 24 bases spanning the gap. This CDR3 region has 16 residues. CDR3 in DNA: TGCAGTGCTAGCTTGGCGGGGCGGCTCCTTCTCGGCGAGCAGTACTTC. It is translated as CSASLAGRLLLGEQYF.